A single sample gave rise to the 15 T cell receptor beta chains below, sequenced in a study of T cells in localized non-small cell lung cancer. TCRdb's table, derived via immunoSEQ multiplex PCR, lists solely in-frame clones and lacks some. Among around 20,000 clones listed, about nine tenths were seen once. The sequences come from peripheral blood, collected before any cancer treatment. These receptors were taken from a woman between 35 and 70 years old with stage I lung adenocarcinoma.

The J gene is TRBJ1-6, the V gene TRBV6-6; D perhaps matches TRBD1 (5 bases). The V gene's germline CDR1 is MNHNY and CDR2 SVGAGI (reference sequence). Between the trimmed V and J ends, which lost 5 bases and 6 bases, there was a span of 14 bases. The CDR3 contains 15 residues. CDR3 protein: CASSEGKESNSPLHF. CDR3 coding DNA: TGTGCCAGCAGTGAGGGGAAGGAAAGTAATTCACCCCTCCACTTT.

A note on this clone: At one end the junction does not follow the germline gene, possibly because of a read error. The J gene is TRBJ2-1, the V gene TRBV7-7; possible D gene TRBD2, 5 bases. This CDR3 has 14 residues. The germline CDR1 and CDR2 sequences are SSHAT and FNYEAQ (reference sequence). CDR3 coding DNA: TGTGCTAGCAGTCCCGGACTGTCCTACAATGAGCAGTTCTTC. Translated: CASSPGLSYNEQFF.

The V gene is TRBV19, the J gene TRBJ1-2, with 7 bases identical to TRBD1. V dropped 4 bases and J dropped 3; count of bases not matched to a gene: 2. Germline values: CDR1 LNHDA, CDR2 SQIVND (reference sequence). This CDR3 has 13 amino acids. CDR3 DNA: TGTGCCAGTAGTACAACAGGGGACTATGGCTACACCTTC. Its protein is CASSTTGDYGYTF.

The CDR3 DNA reads as TGTGCCAGCACGGACAGGGGAATCCAGCCCCAGCATTTT. Encoded protein: CASTDRGIQPQHF. The chain joins TRBV6-5 to TRBJ1-5, with 9 bases matching TRBD1. V shed 7 bases, J shed 7 bases, and the junction held 5 bases outside the gene matches. From germline, CDR1 is MNHEY and CDR2 SVGAGI. The CDR3 extends over 13 amino acids.

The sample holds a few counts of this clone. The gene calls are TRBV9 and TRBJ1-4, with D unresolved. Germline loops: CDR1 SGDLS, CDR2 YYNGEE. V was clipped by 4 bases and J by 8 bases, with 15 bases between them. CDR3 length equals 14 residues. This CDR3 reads CASSPRSQSEKLFF. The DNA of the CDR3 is TGTGCCAGCAGCCCTCGCTCCCAATCCGAAAAACTGTTTTTT.

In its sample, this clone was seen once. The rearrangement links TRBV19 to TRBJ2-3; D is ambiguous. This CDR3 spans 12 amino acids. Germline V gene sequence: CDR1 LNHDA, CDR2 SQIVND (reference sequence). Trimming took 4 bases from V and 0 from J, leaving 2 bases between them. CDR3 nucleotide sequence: TGTGCCAGTAGTACTAGCACAGATACGCAGTATTTT. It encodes CASSTSTDTQYF.

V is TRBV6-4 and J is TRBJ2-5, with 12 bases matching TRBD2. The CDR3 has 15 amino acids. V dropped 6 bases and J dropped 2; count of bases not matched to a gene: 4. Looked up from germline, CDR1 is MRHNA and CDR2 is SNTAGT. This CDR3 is CASSRLAGEQETQYF. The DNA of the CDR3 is TGTGCCAGCAGCCGACTAGCGGGGGAACAAGAGACCCAGTACTTC.

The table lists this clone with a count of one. The CDR3 sequence is CASSSLTDTDTQYF. For the CDR3, the DNA is TGTGCCAGCAGCTCATTGACAGACACAGATACGCAGTATTTT. The chain recombines TRBV5-5 with TRBJ2-3; perhaps TRBD1 as D (5 bases). From germline, CDR1 is SGHKS and CDR2 YYEKEE (reference sequence). This CDR3 region has 14 residues. The V end was cut by 3 bases, the J end by 2 bases, with 10 bases between.

CDR3 nucleotides: TGCGCCAGCAGCTTCTCAGGGAGGAGCAATCAGCCCCAGCATTTT. Translating gives CASSFSGRSNQPQHF. J is TRBJ1-5 and V is TRBV5-1; D may be TRBD1 (5 bases). This CDR3 contains 15 residues. The ends were cut back, 2 bases at V and 1 base at J, with 10 bases in the middle. From germline, CDR1 is SGHRS and CDR2 YFSETQ.

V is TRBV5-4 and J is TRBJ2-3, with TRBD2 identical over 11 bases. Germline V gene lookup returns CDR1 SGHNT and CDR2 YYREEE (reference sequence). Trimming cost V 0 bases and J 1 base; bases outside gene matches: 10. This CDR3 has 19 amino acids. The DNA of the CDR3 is TGTGCCAGCAGCTTGGAAGGTAGCGGGGGGGCCTTTGGCACAGATACGCAGTATTTT. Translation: CASSLEGSGGAFGTDTQYF.

This chain's CDR3 is CASSIDGTNTEAFF. The CDR3 nucleotides are TGTGCCAGTAGTATAGACGGGACCAACACTGAAGCTTTCTTT. V gene TRBV19 combines with J gene TRBJ1-1; perhaps TRBD1 as D (5 bases). V lost 0 bases and J lost 2, with 7 bases in between. The CDR3 totals 14 residues. CDR1 is LNHDA and CDR2 is SQIVND in the germline V gene (reference sequence). Filled out from reference TRBV19 and TRBJ1-1, the complete variable domain reads DGGITQSPKYLFRKEGQNVTLSCEQNLNHDAMYWYRQDPGQGLRLIYYSQIVNDFQKGDIAEGYSVSREKKESFPLTVTSAQKNPTAFYLCASSIDGTNTEAFFGQGTRLTVV.

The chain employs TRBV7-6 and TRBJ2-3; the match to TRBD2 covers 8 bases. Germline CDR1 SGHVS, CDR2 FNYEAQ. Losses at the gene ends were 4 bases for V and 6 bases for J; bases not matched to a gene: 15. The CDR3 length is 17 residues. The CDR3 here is CASSSLLAGGVGDTQYF. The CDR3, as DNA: TGTGCCAGCAGCTCCCTCCTAGCGGGTGGAGTTGGTGATACGCAGTATTTT.

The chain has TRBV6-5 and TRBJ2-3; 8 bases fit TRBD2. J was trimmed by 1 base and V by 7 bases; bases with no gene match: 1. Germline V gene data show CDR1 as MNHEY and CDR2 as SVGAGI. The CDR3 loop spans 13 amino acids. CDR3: CASNGGGTDTQYF. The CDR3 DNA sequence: TGTGCCAGCAACGGGGGGGGCACAGATACGCAGTATTTT.

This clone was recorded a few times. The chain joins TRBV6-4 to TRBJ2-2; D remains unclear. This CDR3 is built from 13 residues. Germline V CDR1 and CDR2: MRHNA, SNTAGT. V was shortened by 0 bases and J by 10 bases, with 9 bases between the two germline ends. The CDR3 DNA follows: TGTGCCAGCAGTGACTCCTTTGAGACGGAGCTGTTTTTT. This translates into CASSDSFETELFF.

The CDR3 DNA reads TGTGCCAGCAGCTTAGATCTGGCAGGGGGGTACACTGAAGCTTTCTTT. It encodes CASSLDLAGGYTEAFF. J is TRBJ1-1 and V is TRBV11-3; 7 bases are a match to TRBD1. The germline V gene encodes CDR1 SGHNT and CDR2 YENEEA. The V and J ends lost 0 bases and 3 bases, in that order; junction bases with no gene match: 7. The CDR3 spans 16 residues.